A selection of T cell receptor beta chains follows, all from one sample in a study of T cells in Graves' hyperthyroidism and ophthalmopathy. TCRdb re-analysed the multiplex PCR reads in MiXCR, keeping a single row per CDR3 protein. The repertoire consists of about 290,000 distinct CDR3 sequences, with around 15% occurring once and the leading ten covering approximately 60%. Sequenced material: blood. The receptors derive from a woman in her fifties or sixties with Graves' ophthalmopathy. CDR3s include the opening cysteine and the closing phenylalanine or tryptophan. Fields, in order: V gene, clone size, D gene, CDR3 length, J gene, CDR3 protein, CDR3 DNA. The D gene is left open where the match is weak. Clone sizes are given selectively: once, few, many, or a class where the clone is expanded.

v_gene: TRBV12-3/TRBV12-4
abundance: many
d_gene: NA
len: 14
j_gene: TRBJ1-6
CDR3aa: CASSRRFYNSPLHF
CDR3nt: TGTGCCAGCAGTCGACGGTTTTATAATTCACCCCTCCACTTT

v_gene: TRBV6-1
abundance: NA
d_gene: TRBD2
len: 14
j_gene: TRBJ2-5
CDR3aa: CASSGLATKETQYF
CDR3nt: TGTGCCAGCAGCGGACTAGCGACTAAAGAGACCCAGTACTTC

v_gene: TRBV5-4
abundance: few
d_gene: TRBD1
len: 17
j_gene: TRBJ2-3
CDR3aa: CASSLAYDRGWADTQYF
CDR3nt: TGTGCCAGCAGCTTGGCCTACGACAGGGGATGGGCAGATACGCAGTATTTT

v_gene: TRBV6-2/TRBV6-3
abundance: many
d_gene: NA
len: 14
j_gene: TRBJ2-1
CDR3aa: CASTSSRSHNEQFF
CDR3nt: TGTGCCAGCACTAGTTCTAGGTCCCACAATGAGCAGTTCTTC

v_gene: TRBV2
abundance: many
d_gene: TRBD1
len: 15
j_gene: TRBJ1-2
CDR3aa: CASNLQGALPYGYTF
CDR3nt: TGTGCCAGCAACTTACAGGGGGCCTTGCCCTATGGCTACACCTTC

v_gene: TRBV4-3
abundance: once
d_gene: NA
len: 13
j_gene: TRBJ2-3
CDR3aa: CASSEASSDTQYF
CDR3nt: TGCGCCAGCAGCGAGGCGTCATCAGATACGCAGTATTTT

v_gene: TRBV20-1
abundance: few
d_gene: TRBD2
len: 17
j_gene: TRBJ2-5
CDR3aa: CSARDRRLAGGKETQYF
CDR3nt: TGCAGTGCTAGAGATCGTAGACTAGCGGGGGGGAAAGAGACCCAGTACTTC

v_gene: TRBV20-1
abundance: few
d_gene: NA
len: 14
j_gene: TRBJ2-1
CDR3aa: CSAKTQVVYNEQFF
CDR3nt: TGCAGTGCGAAGACACAGGTCGTCTATAATGAGCAGTTCTTC

v_gene: TRBV28
abundance: many
d_gene: NA
len: 13
j_gene: TRBJ1-1
CDR3aa: CASRTTGRTEAFF
CDR3nt: TGTGCCAGCAGGACTACAGGGAGGACTGAAGCTTTCTTT

v_gene: TRBV27
abundance: NA
d_gene: TRBD2
len: 16
j_gene: TRBJ2-2
CDR3aa: CASRLEREGYTGKLFF
CDR3nt: TGTGCCAGCAGGCTGGAGCGGGAGGGCTACACCGGGAAGCTGTTTTTT

v_gene: TRBV5-4
abundance: few
d_gene: NA
len: 14
j_gene: TRBJ1-1
CDR3aa: CASSLQVGGTEAFF
CDR3nt: TGTGCCAGCAGCTTACAGGTGGGAGGGACTGAAGCTTTCTTT

v_gene: TRBV18
abundance: many
d_gene: NA
len: 16
j_gene: TRBJ2-3
CDR3aa: CASSPRITPSTDTQYF
CDR3nt: TGTGCCAGCTCACCACGGATCACTCCTAGCACAGATACGCAGTATTTT

v_gene: TRBV6-5
abundance: NA
d_gene: TRBD1
len: 17
j_gene: TRBJ1-6
CDR3aa: CASSYSWDRALNSPLHF
CDR3nt: TGTGCCAGCAGTTACTCGTGGGACAGGGCGCTTAATTCACCCCTCCACTTT

v_gene: TRBV4-3
abundance: few
d_gene: TRBD1
len: 16
j_gene: TRBJ2-7
CDR3aa: CASSQTGTGGSGEQYF
CDR3nt: TGCGCCAGCAGCCAAACCGGGACAGGGGGTTCGGGGGAGCAGTACTTC

v_gene: TRBV20-1
abundance: many
d_gene: NA
len: 11
j_gene: TRBJ2-3
CDR3aa: CSAKRSDTQYF
CDR3nt: TGCAGTGCTAAGCGTTCAGATACGCAGTATTTT

v_gene: TRBV11-2
abundance: many
d_gene: NA
len: 16
j_gene: TRBJ2-1
CDR3aa: CASSPIEEARGYEQFF
CDR3nt: TGTGCCAGCAGCCCCATAGAGGAGGCCCGGGGCTATGAGCAGTTCTTC

v_gene: TRBV2
abundance: many
d_gene: NA
len: 14
j_gene: TRBJ1-5
CDR3aa: CASSGSFSNQPQHF
CDR3nt: TGTGCCAGCAGTGGGAGTTTCAGCAATCAGCCCCAGCATTTT

v_gene: TRBV18
abundance: few
d_gene: TRBD2
len: 17
j_gene: TRBJ2-7
CDR3aa: CASSPGGSSGNLYEQYF
CDR3nt: TGTGCCAGCTCACCTGGGGGCTCTAGCGGGAACCTCTACGAGCAGTACTTC

v_gene: TRBV12-3/TRBV12-4
abundance: many
d_gene: TRBD1
len: 15
j_gene: TRBJ1-1
CDR3aa: CASTFPGTGSTEAFF
CDR3nt: TGTGCCAGCACCTTCCCCGGGACAGGTTCAACTGAAGCTTTCTTT

v_gene: TRBV7-7
abundance: few
d_gene: NA
len: 14
j_gene: TRBJ1-3
CDR3aa: CASSLDRSGNTIYF
CDR3nt: TGTGCTAGCAGCCTGGACCGCTCTGGAAACACCATATATTTT

v_gene: TRBV6-1
abundance: many
d_gene: NA
len: 14
j_gene: TRBJ1-1
CDR3aa: CASSEARLNTEAFF
CDR3nt: TGTGCCAGCAGTGAAGCTAGGTTGAACACTGAAGCTTTCTTT

v_gene: TRBV4-3
abundance: NA
d_gene: TRBD1
len: 16
j_gene: TRBJ2-6
CDR3aa: CASSQDGRGGANVLTF
CDR3nt: TGCGCCAGCAGCCAAGATGGCAGGGGGGGGGCCAACGTCCTGACTTTC

v_gene: TRBV27
abundance: many
d_gene: TRBD1
len: 16
j_gene: TRBJ2-5
CDR3aa: CASSTRTGGVSETQYF
CDR3nt: TGTGCCAGCAGTACGAGGACAGGGGGTGTCTCGGAGACCCAGTACTTC

v_gene: TRBV5-1
abundance: NA
d_gene: NA
len: 14
j_gene: TRBJ2-6
CDR3aa: CASMRDGGANVLTF
CDR3nt: TGCGCCAGCATGCGCGATGGTGGGGCCAACGTCCTGACTTTC

v_gene: TRBV30
abundance: few
d_gene: NA
len: 14
j_gene: TRBJ2-2
CDR3aa: CAWSVGKEAGELFF
CDR3nt: TGTGCCTGGAGTGTAGGGAAAGAGGCCGGGGAGCTGTTTTTT

v_gene: TRBV18
abundance: few
d_gene: TRBD1
len: 16
j_gene: TRBJ1-1
CDR3aa: CASSQLSPQGDTEAFF
CDR3nt: TGTGCCAGCTCACAACTAAGCCCGCAGGGGGACACTGAAGCTTTCTTT

v_gene: TRBV5-1
abundance: NA
d_gene: NA
len: 14
j_gene: TRBJ2-7
CDR3aa: CASSLAGMKNEQYF
CDR3nt: TGCGCCAGCAGCTTGGCCGGGATGAAGAACGAGCAGTACTTC